The 26 T cell receptor beta chains reported below all come from one sample, sequenced in a study of vaccination effects on CD4 cells after COVID-19. Assay: immunoSEQ multiplex PCR; the TCRdb copy retains only in-frame clones and omits some. The repertoire includes over 45,000 clones, about three quarters of them detected once, and 7% sits in the top ten. Cells that had been cultured for 10 days were the source of isolated CD4+ T cells. Participants were vaccinated with two doses of either the BNT162b2 or mRNA-1273 vaccine. These receptors' antigens are unknown. The sequences come from CD4+ T cells from PBMCs cultured without peptide, collected after COVID-19 vaccination. All receptors derive from a human donor who received a COVID-19 vaccine.

The V call is TRBV6-6, the J call TRBJ2-5, with TRBD1 matching 7 bases. This CDR3 contains 14 residues. Losses at the gene ends were 4 bases for V and 5 bases for J; bases not matched to a gene: 7. Per the germline V gene, CDR1 is MNHNY and CDR2 is SVGAGI (reference sequence). CDR3 in amino acids: CASSWTGGEETQYF. CDR3 nucleotide sequence: TGTGCCAGCAGTTGGACAGGAGGTGAGGAGACCCAGTACTTC.

The rearrangement uses TRBV19 and TRBJ1-1; 10 bases agree with TRBD1. Per germline, CDR1 LNHDA and CDR2 SQIVND (reference sequence). The CDR3 extends over 14 amino acids. Trimming cost V 7 bases and J 5 bases; bases outside gene matches: 7. The CDR3 is CASNTRDRGTEAFF. The CDR3 nucleotides are TGTGCCAGTAATACCCGGGACAGGGGAACTGAAGCTTTCTTT. Complete variable domain (other parts from reference TRBV19 and TRBJ1-1): DGGITQSPKYLFRKEGQNVTLSCEQNLNHDAMYWYRQDPGQGLRLIYYSQIVNDFQKGDIAEGYSVSREKKESFPLTVTSAQKNPTAFYLCASNTRDRGTEAFFGQGTRLTVV.

The genes are TRBV28 and TRBJ1-2; TRBD1 is a possible D gene (5 bases). The CDR3 loop spans 17 amino acids. V was cut by 6 bases and J by 8 bases, with 28 bases left in between. Per germline, CDR1 MDHEN and CDR2 SYDVKM. This chain's CDR3 is CASSPGMAGLGPEGYTF. The DNA for the CDR3 is TGTGCCAGCAGCCCCGGGATGGCAGGGCTCGGCCCGGAGGGCTACACCTTC.

V usage is TRBV29-1 and J usage is TRBJ2-7; 7 positions agree with TRBD1. The length of the CDR3 is 15 residues. Germline CDR1 is SQVTM and CDR2 is ANQGSEA. J was trimmed by 7 bases and V by 4 bases; bases with no gene match: 16. The CDR3 reads CSVAVGDSLGGEQYF. CDR3 coding DNA: TGCAGCGTTGCGGTTGGGGACAGTCTTGGGGGTGAGCAGTACTTC.

This rearrangement joins TRBV6-5 to TRBJ2-7, with 8 bases identical to TRBD2. Germline V gene sequence: CDR1 MNHEY, CDR2 SVGAGI. The CDR3 covers 14 residues. V trimming: 8 bases; J trimming: 2 bases; junction bases outside the gene matches: 8. The CDR3 region is CASCPGTRAYEQYF. CDR3 bases: TGTGCCAGCTGTCCCGGGACTAGAGCCTACGAGCAGTACTTC.

The chain uses TRBV19 and TRBJ2-2, with TRBD2 identical over 8 bases. The CDR3 is made up of 15 amino acids. V shed 6 bases and J 1 base; nucleotides not matched to a gene: 4. Germline CDR1 is LNHDA and CDR2 is SQIVND (reference sequence). CDR3 sequence (DNA): TGTGCCAGTAGGGGAACTAGCGGGAACACCGGGGAGCTGTTTTTT. Translated, it gives CASRGTSGNTGELFF.

The V gene is TRBV18, the J gene TRBJ1-2; possibly TRBD1 for D (5 bases). Trimming removed 3 bases at V and 7 bases at J, with 18 bases between. Per germline, CDR1 KGHSH and CDR2 LQKENI. The CDR3 is made up of 15 amino acids. The CDR3, as DNA: TGTGCCAGCTCACCCAGTACGGGAGGGGACGGTGGCTACACCTTC. Amino acid sequence: CASSPSTGGDGGYTF.

The chain is built from TRBV2 and TRBJ1-1; 9 bases fit TRBD1. V shed 3 bases and J 5 bases; nucleotides not matched to a gene: 4. CDR1 and CDR2 from the germline V gene are SNHLY and FYNNEI. CDR3 size: 14 residues. CDR3 DNA sequence: TGTGCCAGCAGTGAGACAGGGGGGTGGACTGAAGCTTTCTTT. Translation gives CASSETGGWTEAFF. The whole variable domain, filled in from reference TRBV2 and TRBJ1-1, reads EPEVTQTPSHQVTQMGQEVILRCVPISNHLYFYWYRQILGQKVEFLVSFYNNEISEKSEIFDDQFSVERPDGSNFTLKIRSTKLEDSAMYFCASSETGGWTEAFFGQGTRLTVV.

The gene calls are TRBV6-6 and TRBJ2-1, with no clear D. Germline CDR1 reads MNHNY; CDR2 reads SVGAGI (reference sequence). This CDR3 has 10 amino acids. V lost 6 bases and J lost 5, with 2 bases in between. The CDR3 protein is CASRDNEQFF. As DNA, the CDR3 is TGTGCCAGCAGAGACAATGAGCAGTTCTTC.

V usage is TRBV6-6 and J usage is TRBJ1-6, with D possibly TRBD1 on 5 matching bases. Per germline, CDR1 MNHNY and CDR2 SVGAGI (reference sequence). This CDR3 comprises 14 residues. Deletions cut 4 bases from V and 6 bases from J, with 10 bases between. CDR3 amino acids: CASSWDVFNSPLHF. In DNA, the CDR3 is TGTGCCAGCAGTTGGGACGTTTTTAATTCACCCCTCCACTTT.

This clone has a single count. The rearrangement uses TRBV11-3 and TRBJ2-7, with D maybe TRBD2 (6 bases). Trimming removed 2 bases at V and 5 bases at J, with 13 bases between. Germline CDR1 SGHNT, CDR2 YENEEA. The CDR3 has 14 residues. CDR3 sequence (DNA): TGTGCCAGCAGCTTAACTAGCAAGTCGAACGAGCAGTACTTC. Protein: CASSLTSKSNEQYF.

This clone was counted only a few times. The chain is built from TRBV18 and TRBJ1-2; D is possibly TRBD1 (6 bases). Germline lookup yields CDR1 KGHSH and CDR2 LQKENI. V lost 1 base and J lost 4, with 7 bases in between. The CDR3 extends over 13 amino acids. The DNA for the CDR3 is TGTGCCAGCTCACCACAGGGGGGCTATGGCTACACCTTC. Translation gives CASSPQGGYGYTF.

Comments on this clone: One end of the junction is discordant with germline, which a read error may explain. The V and J genes are TRBV2 and TRBJ2-7, with D maybe TRBD2 (6 bases). This CDR3 contains 13 residues. In germline, CDR1 is SNHLY, CDR2 FYNNEI. The CDR3 DNA reads as TGTGCCAGCATGGCGGGACGGACCCCGGTGGGGAACTTC. Translating gives CASMAGRTPVGNF.

This clone was counted only a few times. The chain joins TRBV25-1 to TRBJ1-6; TRBD1 might be the D (5 bases). V was shortened by 3 bases and J by 1 base, with 10 bases between the two germline ends. This CDR3 contains 16 residues. Per germline, CDR1 MGHDK and CDR2 SYGVNS. The CDR3 here is CASSDVGGSYNSPLHF. As DNA, the CDR3 is TGTGCCAGCAGTGATGTCGGGGGATCCTATAATTCACCCCTCCACTTT.

This clone turned up a few times. The chain has TRBV5-5 and TRBJ2-7; no definite D call. Germline lookup yields CDR1 SGHKS and CDR2 YYEKEE (reference sequence). Between the trimmed V and J ends, which lost 1 base and 2 bases, there was a span of 7 bases. This CDR3 has 13 amino acids. The CDR3 DNA reads as TGTGCCAGCAGCTTGACGCTGACCTACGAGCAGTACTTC. Translating gives CASSLTLTYEQYF.

The rearrangement uses TRBV2 and TRBJ2-1; unclear D gene. The CDR3 extends over 11 amino acids. Germline lookup yields CDR1 SNHLY and CDR2 FYNNEI. Trimming left V 6 bases short and J 7 bases short, with 7 bases between. CDR3 residues: CASRRGNEQFF. The DNA for the CDR3 is TGTGCCAGCAGAAGAGGAAATGAGCAGTTCTTC.

The V gene is TRBV19, the J gene TRBJ1-2; D gene uncertain. Trimming took off 7 bases at V and 8 bases at J, with 14 bases between the two ends. This CDR3 has 12 amino acids. Germline CDR1 and CDR2: LNHDA and SQIVND (reference sequence). The CDR3 DNA reads TGTGCCAGTACCCAACGGGGAGAGGGCTACACCTTC. Amino acid sequence: CASTQRGEGYTF.

This clone has a handful of counts. V usage is TRBV1 and J usage is TRBJ1-5. TRBV1 is a recognized pseudogene. This CDR3 contains 17 residues. The CDR3 protein is CTSSQEWGGRFNQPQHF. Written as DNA, the CDR3 is TGCACCAGCAGCCAAGAGTGGGGAGGGAGGTTCAATCAGCCCCAGCATTTT.

The V gene is TRBV6-2 or TRBV6-3, the J gene TRBJ2-7; 8 bases fit TRBD1. Losses at the gene ends were 5 bases for V and 13 bases for J; bases not matched to a gene: 7. The V gene's germline CDR1 is MNHEY and CDR2 SVGEGT. CDR3 length: 11 amino acids. As DNA, the CDR3 is TGTGCCAGCAGTCACACAGGGGGACTTTACTTC. It is translated as CASSHTGGLYF.

V and J are TRBV4-1 and TRBJ1-5; TRBD1 aligns across 8 bases. The CDR3 runs to 16 residues. J was trimmed by 3 bases and V by 1 base; bases with no gene match: 5. Germline V gene sequence: CDR1 MGHRA, CDR2 YSYEKL. In DNA form, the CDR3 reads TGCGCCAGCAGCCAAGTGAAGGGACAGGACAATCAGCCCCAGCATTTT. It translates to CASSQVKGQDNQPQHF.

The rearrangement uses TRBV24-1 and TRBJ2-7; a possible D gene is TRBD2 (6 bases). The CDR3 consists of 12 residues. Trimming pared 3 bases from V and 6 bases from J, leaving 8 bases between. Germline V CDR1 and CDR2: KGHDR, SFDVKD. The CDR3 DNA follows: TGTGCCACCAGTGATCCGGGGGTCGAGCAGTACTTC. This gives the protein CATSDPGVEQYF.

This chain connects TRBV5-8 to TRBJ1-5; D gene uncertain. This CDR3 comprises 15 residues. V was clipped by 0 bases and J by 1 base, with 8 bases between them. CDR1 SGHTS and CDR2 YDEGEE come from the germline V gene. The CDR3 nucleotides are TGTGCCAGCAGCTTGGTGCGACGGAGCAATCAGCCCCAGCATTTT. It translates to CASSLVRRSNQPQHF.

The V and J genes are TRBV24-1 and TRBJ1-1; D remains ambiguous. The V end was cut by 4 bases, the J end by 1 base, with 9 bases between. Germline-derived CDR1 and CDR2 are KGHDR and SFDVKD. The CDR3 runs 14 residues. The CDR3 spells CATSENAGNTEAFF. DNA for the CDR3: TGTGCCACCAGTGAGAATGCGGGGAACACTGAAGCTTTCTTT.

The V and J genes are TRBV12-3 or TRBV12-4 and TRBJ2-3; a possible D gene is TRBD1 (5 bases). V was cut by 5 bases and J by 5 bases, with 11 bases left in between. The CDR3 sequence is 13 residues long. The CDR3 coding sequence is TGTGCCAGCAGTCGCCCAGGGTTAGATACGCAGTATTTT. It specifies CASSRPGLDTQYF.

This clone has a handful of counts. The CDR3 protein is CASSYRTGGDIQYF. CDR3 in DNA: TGTGCCAGCAGCTATCGGACAGGGGGAGACATTCAGTACTTC. This sequence joins TRBV28 and TRBJ2-4, with 10 bases aligning to TRBD1. Germline loops: CDR1 MDHEN, CDR2 SYDVKM. V lost 6 bases to trimming and J lost 8 bases; unmatched junction nucleotides: 7. The CDR3 totals 14 residues.

This clone was observed once. The V gene is TRBV18, the J gene TRBJ2-1, with 11 positions matching TRBD2. There are 16 residues in the CDR3. The V and J ends lost 5 bases and 5 bases, in that order; junction bases with no gene match: 8. Germline CDR1 and CDR2: KGHSH and LQKENI. CDR3 in amino acids: CASSSFLAGGDNEQFF. CDR3 DNA sequence: TGTGCCAGCTCATCCTTTCTAGCGGGGGGAGACAATGAGCAGTTCTTC.